This is a list of T cell receptor beta chains from one sample in a study of T cell responses to AZD1222 COVID-19 vaccine. Here immunoSEQ multiplex PCR was the method, and the copy in TCRdb shows in-frame clones only, minus some. The sample includes under 100,000 clones, around 90% of them seen just once. The source material was peripheral blood, sampled on day 0 of AZD1222 vaccination. The receptors shown here come from an adult in good health. Both conserved end residues are part of each CDR3. D genes are given only for firm matches. Clone size appears in some rows only: once, few, many, or a class for an expanded clone.

clone_size j_call d_call v_call cdr3_nt cdr3_aa
. TRBJ1-2 . TRBV5-4 TGTGCCAGCAGCTTTTCGACGGCTACCTATGGCTACACCTTC CASSFSTATYGYTF
. TRBJ1-4 TRBD1 TRBV7-9 TGTGCCAGCAGCTTAGAGACAGGGCGGGAACTGTTTTTT CASSLETGRELFF
. TRBJ2-1 . TRBV9 TGTGCCAGCAGCGTAGCCTCAGCGGGCTCCTACAATGAGCAGTTCTTC CASSVASAGSYNEQFF
. TRBJ2-3 TRBD2 TRBV6-5 TGTGCCAGCAGTAAGGGACTAGCGGGAGATACGCAGTATTTT CASSKGLAGDTQYF
. TRBJ1-5 . TRBV5-6 TGTGCCAGCAGCTCGTGGGGCAGGCTACAGCCCCAGCATTTT CASSSWGRLQPQHF
. TRBJ2-7 . TRBV9 TGTGCCAGCAGCGTAGCGGCTCATGGGGACGAGCAGTACTTC CASSVAAHGDEQYF
. TRBJ1-1 . TRBV12-5 TGTGCTAGTGGCGAAACAACGCCCGAAGTGGCTTTCTTT CASGETTPEVAFF
. TRBJ2-7 TRBD2 TRBV5-1 TGCGCCAGCAGCTTGAGTGGGACTAGCGGAGCCTTTTCCTACGAGCAGTACTTC CASSLSGTSGAFSYEQYF
. TRBJ1-5 . TRBV27 TGTGCCAGCAGTTTTTATAGCAATCAGCCCCAGCATTTT CASSFYSNQPQHF
. TRBJ1-2 TRBD1 TRBV2 TGTGCCAGCAGCCAGACACAGGGGGGAAATGGCTACACCTTC CASSQTQGGNGYTF
. TRBJ1-5 . TRBV28 TGTGCCAGCAGTTTAGTTTCAGGGAGGCGGTATAGCAATCAGCCCCAGCATTTT CASSLVSGRRYSNQPQHF
. TRBJ1-5 . TRBV18 TGTGCCAGCTCACTCGACCAGGGTTACAATCAGCCCCAGCATTTT CASSLDQGYNQPQHF
once TRBJ2-2 . TRBV9 TGTGCCAGCAGCGTAGCCCAGCGGGCCACCGGGGAGCTGTTTTTT CASSVAQRATGELFF
. TRBJ1-6 . TRBV20-1 TGCAGTGCTAGTGGAGAGTCCTCACCCCTCCACTTT CSASGESSPLHF
. TRBJ2-7 TRBD2 TRBV3-1/TRBV3-2 TGTGCCAGCAGCCAACCCTGGGGGGGGAGGTACGAGCAGTACTTC CASSQPWGGRYEQYF
. TRBJ1-6 TRBD1 TRBV6-6 TGTGCCAGCAGTAATACGAGACAGGGCCTTGGTTCACCCCTCCACTTT CASSNTRQGLGSPLHF
. TRBJ2-2 . TRBV5-4 TGTGCCAGCAGCTTGAAACTAGTGAACACCGGGGAGCTGTTTTTT CASSLKLVNTGELFF
. TRBJ2-5 . TRBV6-6 TGTGCCAGCAGTTACTCTTTGGGCGAGACCCAGTACTTC CASSYSLGETQYF
. TRBJ2-5 TRBD2 TRBV3-1/TRBV3-2 TGTGCCAGCAGCCAAGTATTGGCTAGCGGGAGGAGACAAGAGACCCAGTACTTC CASSQVLASGRRQETQYF
. TRBJ1-5 TRBD1 TRBV28 TGTGCCAGCAGTTGGACAGGGGGCAATCAGCCCCAGCATTTT CASSWTGGNQPQHF
. TRBJ1-2 TRBD1 TRBV3-1/TRBV3-2 TGTGCCAGCAGCCAAGAGGGCAGGGGGCATGGCTACACCTTC CASSQEGRGHGYTF
. TRBJ1-1 . TRBV30 TGTGCCTGGAGGCGACAGGAGACAGGACGGTTCGTGGCTTTCTTT CAWRRQETGRFVAFF
. TRBJ2-5 TRBD1 TRBV19 TGTGCCAGTAGAGGGACAGGCCAAGAGACCCAGTACTTC CASRGTGQETQYF
. TRBJ1-6 . TRBV5-1 TGCGCCAGCAGTCGGGAGGGGCTTAATTCACCCCTCCACTTT CASSREGLNSPLHF
. TRBJ2-3 . TRBV16 TGTGCCAGCAGTCTCCTGGGGGTAGATACGCAGTATTTT CASSLLGVDTQYF
once TRBJ2-5 . TRBV9 TGTGCCAGCAGCGTAGGTGGCAGGGTAGTCGAGACCCAGTACTTC CASSVGGRVVETQYF
. TRBJ1-1 . TRBV6-5 TGTGCCAGCAGTTACGAGGGCGGCTACACTGAAGCTTTCTTT CASSYEGGYTEAFF
. TRBJ2-1 . TRBV9 TGTGCCAGCAGCGTAGTCCCGGGCAATGAGCAGTTCTTC CASSVVPGNEQFF
. TRBJ1-1 . TRBV11-2 TGTGCCAGCAGCTTAACGGACAGTATGAACACTGAAGCTTTCTTT CASSLTDSMNTEAFF
once TRBJ1-1 . TRBV3-1/TRBV3-2 TGTGCCAGCAGCCTCCTCGGGGGGAGGAACACTGAAGCTTTCTTT CASSLLGGRNTEAFF
once TRBJ1-4 . TRBV14 TGTGCCAGCAGCCAAGAGGTAGTGGCTAATGAAAAACTGTTTTTT CASSQEVVANEKLFF
. TRBJ1-5 . TRBV6-1 TGTGCCAGCAGTGAGCGGGATGGCAATCAGCCCCAGCATTTT CASSERDGNQPQHF
. TRBJ1-5 . TRBV28 TGTGCCAGCAGTTTAAAAGGGACGAGCAATCAGCCCCAGCATTTT CASSLKGTSNQPQHF
many TRBJ2-7 TRBD2 TRBV4-2 TGTGCCAGCAGCCAAGAGCGGGAGCCGACCTACGAGCAGTACTTC CASSQEREPTYEQYF
. TRBJ2-1 . TRBV7-2 TGTGCCAGCAGCTCCGGTTTGGGTAGCGGAGAACCTTACTACAATGAGCAGTTCTTC CASSSGLGSGEPYYNEQFF